This TCR beta chain was retrieved from a study of T cell repertoires in cytomegalovirus infection. The overall study: Public TCR beta signature analysis indicated the presence of both CMV infection and matching HLA type. Whole-study results and caveats: Identification of carriers of CMV plus the relevant HLA was achieved through cumulative public TCR beta family frequency.

This clonotype was seen more than once but under ten times. The antigen is unknown. TCRdb ran MiXCR on the reads and lists one entry per CDR3 protein. Among about 500,000 distinct CDR3 sequences listed, around 30% were seen once. The trim removed 2 bases at V and 6 bases at J, leaving 10 bases unmatched. The CDR3 extends over 16 amino acids. In germline, CDR1 is SGHTA, CDR2 FQGNSA. The source of this sequence is a human donor in good health (CMV status not recorded). Some clones in this sample may be carry-over from other donors' samples. Sample: cultured PBMCs, taken from culture after CMV antigen stimulation. The J gene is TRBJ2-3, the V gene TRBV7-2; 8 bases match TRBD2. This CDR3 reads CASSLSPGGGSDTQYF. The CDR3 DNA sequence: TGTGCCAGCAGCTTAAGCCCCGGGGGGGGAAGTGATACGCAGTATTTT.